The T cell receptor (beta chain) described here comes from a study of blood T cell repertoires in COVID-19. Study context: T cells, B-cell-depleted T cells, or PBMCs supplied cDNA or gDNA.

This CDR3 spans 14 amino acids. V lost 0 bases and J lost 0, with 6 bases in between. The germline V gene encodes CDR1 GTSNPN and CDR2 SVGIG (reference sequence). This clone was detected once. The data were produced by immunoSEQ multiplex PCR, yet TCRdb's version contains in-frame clones alone and is incomplete. The sample shows 110,000 to 150,000 clones, roughly 80% of them seen only once. This TCR was sampled from a middle-aged woman who had recovered from COVID-19. Source material: PBMCs or T cells enriched from blood (not recorded which). The chain has TRBV30 and TRBJ2-1; D uncertain. CDR3 sequence (DNA): TGTGCCTGGAGTGTACAGAGCTCCTACAATGAGCAGTTCTTC. Its translation is CAWSVQSSYNEQFF.